Listed here are 20 T cell receptor beta chains from one sample, sequenced in a study of CDR3 diversity in severe acne. TCRdb independently ran MiXCR on the PCR reads; one entry per CDR3 protein. The sample consists of some 90,000 distinct CDR3 sequences, approximately 49% of them appearing once. The sample comprised blood. The receptor set was obtained from a male donor with severe acne vulgaris.

The count of this clonotype is one. The chain combines TRBV29-1 with TRBJ2-7; D remains ambiguous. The CDR3 is 14 residues long. The V end was cut by 0 bases, the J end by 2 bases, with 11 bases between. Per germline, CDR1 SQVTM and CDR2 ANQGSEA. CDR3 loop: CSVEEAGFTYEQYF. The CDR3 nucleotides read TGCAGCGTTGAAGAGGCAGGTTTCACCTACGAGCAGTACTTC.

By sample share, this clonotype is large. The chain couples TRBV20-1 to TRBJ1-1; D perhaps matches TRBD1 (5 bases). V was clipped by 5 bases and J by 6 bases, with 22 bases between them. Germline V gene lookup returns CDR1 DFQATT and CDR2 SNEGSKA (reference sequence). This CDR3 is built from 15 residues. The CDR3 protein is CSAYPEEGLNSEAFF. In DNA form, the CDR3 reads TGCAGTGCTTACCCCGAGGAGGGGCTCAATTCTGAAGCTTTCTTT.

This clonotype came up many times. The chain has TRBV9 and TRBJ2-5; D is ambiguous. Germline CDR1 reads SGDLS; CDR2 reads YYNGEE. Deletions cut 0 bases from V and 3 bases from J, with 15 bases between. The CDR3 runs 16 residues. In nucleotides, the CDR3 is TGTGCCAGCAGCGTAGGTGGAACAACGCAAAAAGAGACCCAGTACTTC. Translated, it gives CASSVGGTTQKETQYF.

This clonotype was detected only a few times. The rearrangement uses TRBV29-1 and TRBJ1-1, with 8 bases that match TRBD1. Per germline, CDR1 SQVTM and CDR2 ANQGSEA. Losses at the gene ends were 8 bases for V and 4 bases for J; bases not matched to a gene: 9. The CDR3 is 13 residues long. The CDR3 nucleotides are TGCAGCTCTCAAGGACAGGGAGGCACTGAAGCTTTCTTT. Translated, it gives CSSQGQGGTEAFF.

This clonotype showed up many times. The chain recombines TRBV5-1 with TRBJ2-5; D is unresolved. The ends were cut back, 4 bases at V and 0 bases at J, with 10 bases in the middle. The CDR3 is made up of 14 amino acids. Germline-derived CDR1 and CDR2 are SGHRS and YFSETQ. As DNA, the CDR3 is TGCGCCAGCAGCCGACTTACGTACCAAGAGACCCAGTACTTC. It specifies CASSRLTYQETQYF.

By share, this clonotype ranks as medium-sized. J is TRBJ1-1 and V is TRBV7-9; D remains unclear. The V end was cut by 7 bases, the J end by 4 bases, with 7 bases between. Germline V CDR1 and CDR2: SEHNR, FQNEAQ (reference sequence). The CDR3 totals 11 residues. Written as DNA, the CDR3 is TGTGCCAGCATTCGGGGCACTGAAGCTTTCTTT. Its translation: CASIRGTEAFF.

Sample share makes this clonotype medium-sized. The chain recombines TRBV20-1 with TRBJ1-4, with 8 bases that match TRBD1. The CDR3 consists of 14 residues. Germline V lookup: CDR1 DFQATT, CDR2 SNEGSKA (reference sequence). Trimming took 5 bases from V and 5 from J; bases not matched to a gene: 7. Here the CDR3 reads CSALGQGRNEKLFF. Written as DNA, the CDR3 is TGCAGTGCTCTAGGACAGGGCAGAAATGAAAAACTGTTTTTT.

This clonotype was recorded at least ten times. The chain links TRBV4-2 to TRBJ2-7, with TRBD2 identical over 9 bases. The V gene's germline CDR1 is LGHNA and CDR2 YNFKEQ. The CDR3 loop spans 15 amino acids. V dropped 0 bases and J dropped 4; count of bases not matched to a gene: 4. The CDR3 nucleotides read TGTGCCAGCAGCCAAGATCTTAGCGGGAGTTACGAGCAGTACTTC. It is translated as CASSQDLSGSYEQYF.

This clonotype was detected a few times. This chain uses TRBV9 with TRBJ2-5; 14 bases are shared with TRBD2. V lost 4 bases, J lost 2 bases, and 13 bases stayed unmatched. The CDR3 length is 19 residues. Germline loops: CDR1 SGDLS, CDR2 YYNGEE. CDR3 nucleotide sequence: TGTGCCAGCAGCCTGACGGGAGGTGGGACTAGCGGGAGACAAGAGACCCAGTACTTC. Its protein is CASSLTGGGTSGRQETQYF.

This clonotype was observed once. This sequence joins TRBV9 and TRBJ2-7, with TRBD2 matching 14 bases. The CDR3 runs 17 residues. Germline V lookup: CDR1 SGDLS, CDR2 YYNGEE. Trimming removed 3 bases from V and 3 bases from J; junction bases left unmatched: 8. The CDR3: CASSDRWTSGRNYEQYF. The CDR3 coding sequence is TGTGCCAGCAGCGACAGGTGGACTAGCGGGAGGAACTACGAGCAGTACTTC.

V is TRBV9 and J is TRBJ1-2; possible D gene TRBD1, 5 bases. The germline V gene has CDR1 SGDLS and CDR2 YYNGEE. V shed 0 bases and J shed 12 bases, with 15 bases lying between them. This CDR3 has 13 amino acids. In nucleotides, the CDR3 is TGTGCCAGCAGCGTAGATGCCAGGGCTAAAAACACCTTC. It encodes CASSVDARAKNTF.

This clonotype has a count of ten or more. The V gene is TRBV4-2, the J gene TRBJ2-1; 12 positions match TRBD2. The germline CDR1 and CDR2 sequences are LGHNA and YNFKEQ. The CDR3 is made up of 15 amino acids. V dropped 3 bases and J dropped 8; count of bases not matched to a gene: 5. CDR3 bases: TGTGCCAGCAGCCAGCTAGCGGGAGGGTTTGATGAGCAGTTCTTC. Translation: CASSQLAGGFDEQFF.

This clonotype was seen at least ten times. The rearrangement joins TRBV10-3 to TRBJ1-4; 7 bases are a match to TRBD1. V shed 7 bases and J 4 bases; nucleotides not matched to a gene: 3. Germline V gene sequence: CDR1 ENHRY, CDR2 SYGVKD. CDR3 length equals 13 residues. The CDR3 DNA is TGTGCCATCAAGGGGGCCGGTAATGAAAAACTGTTTTTT. Its translation: CAIKGAGNEKLFF.

This clonotype was counted many times. The CDR3 bases are TGTGCCATCAGTGAGTCGGTTGGTGAGCAGTACGTC. This gives the protein CAISESVGEQYV. This chain links TRBV10-3 with TRBJ2-7; no definite D call. This CDR3 has 12 amino acids. V dropped 0 bases and J dropped 7 bases, with 7 bases sitting between them. CDR1 and CDR2 (germline): ENHRY, SYGVKD.

This clonotype was counted many times. This rearrangement joins TRBV10-1 to TRBJ1-2; D is unresolved. With 4 bases removed from V and 4 bases from J, the gap between germline ends came to 7 bases. CDR1 and CDR2 (germline): WNHNN, SYGVQD (reference sequence). The CDR3 has 12 residues. The CDR3 nucleotides read TGCGCCAGCAGTGGATCGTTCTATGGCTACACCTTC. This sequence encodes CASSGSFYGYTF.

This clonotype was seen only once. The chain links TRBV7-2 to TRBJ2-7; no reliable D call. The CDR3 runs to 12 residues. V was pared by 5 bases and J by 6 bases, with 11 bases between. The germline V gene encodes CDR1 SGHTA and CDR2 FQGNSA. The CDR3 region is CASSPAIGEQYF. The CDR3 nucleotides are TGTGCCAGCAGCCCGGCGATCGGCGAGCAGTACTTC.

The sample holds a few counts of this clonotype. The V call is TRBV4-2, the J call TRBJ2-3; 12 nucleotides match TRBD2. The CDR3 is made up of 17 amino acids. V lost 3 bases, J lost 4 bases, and 8 bases stayed unmatched. CDR1 LGHNA and CDR2 YNFKEQ come from the germline V gene. For the CDR3, the DNA is TGTGCCAGCAGCCATGTCGAACTAGCGGGGGGACCAGATACGCAGTATTTT. Protein product: CASSHVELAGGPDTQYF.

J is TRBJ2-7 and V is TRBV4-2; weak D call: TRBD2 (6 bases). Looked up from germline, CDR1 is LGHNA and CDR2 is YNFKEQ. This CDR3 contains 17 residues. V shed 5 bases and J shed 4 bases, with 24 bases lying between them. The CDR3 loop reads CASSSNGGDPTFYEQYF. The CDR3 nucleotides are TGTGCCAGCAGCTCAAACGGCGGGGACCCAACCTTTTACGAGCAGTACTTC.

The genes are TRBV11-3 and TRBJ1-2, with D possibly TRBD1 on 6 matching bases. V lost 5 bases and J lost 6, with 22 bases in between. CDR1 is SGHNT, CDR2 YENEEA, per germline. There are 16 residues in the CDR3. The CDR3 DNA reads TGTGCCAGCAGCCCTAGGCCGGGACAAACGTCCCATGGCTACACCTTC. Residues: CASSPRPGQTSHGYTF.

V gene TRBV25-1 combines with J gene TRBJ1-5; 11 nucleotides line up with TRBD1. Germline CDR1 and CDR2: MGHDK and SYGVNS. V lost 3 bases, J lost 1 base, and 5 bases stayed unmatched. This CDR3 contains 17 residues. DNA for the CDR3: TGTGCCAGCAGTGAGGGACAGGGGGGCTACAGCAATCAGCCCCAGCATTTT. This encodes CASSEGQGGYSNQPQHF.